Following are 28 T cell receptor beta chains from one sample sequenced in a study of shared clonotypes between healthy human individuals. The assay was immunoSEQ multiplex PCR, and TCRdb's table has in-frame clones only and misses some. The sample lists 2 million to 2.5 million clones; under 97% were seen once. Sequenced sample: naive CD4+ T cells sorted from blood. Indicated subset: CD45RA+ positively selected. All receptors derive from a man in his late teens or twenties in good health.

The chain has TRBV6-1 and TRBJ2-5; D remains ambiguous. From germline, CDR1 is MNHNS and CDR2 SASEGT. This CDR3 is 16 amino acids long. The ends were cut back, 0 bases at V and 4 bases at J, with 15 bases in the middle. In nucleotides, the CDR3 is TGTGCCAGCAGTGAAGCCGGACCCCCGTTTCGAGAGACCCAGTACTTC. Translation: CASSEAGPPFRETQYF.

The J gene is TRBJ1-2, the V gene TRBV10-3; D ambiguous. The CDR3 totals 15 residues. V dropped 6 bases and J dropped 3 bases, with 17 bases sitting between them. The V gene's germline CDR1 is ENHRY and CDR2 SYGVKD. CDR3 region: CAISATAPRDYGYTF. The CDR3 DNA is TGTGCCATCAGCGCTACAGCACCTAGGGACTATGGCTACACCTTC.

The chain recombines TRBV14 with TRBJ2-5; 7 nucleotides agree with TRBD2. Trimming removed 1 base from V and 2 bases from J; junction bases left unmatched: 7. There are 16 residues in the CDR3. Germline loops: CDR1 SGHDN, CDR2 FVKESK. The CDR3 sequence: CASSQGLAALQETQYF. DNA of the CDR3: TGTGCCAGCAGCCAAGGTCTAGCGGCGCTACAAGAGACCCAGTACTTC.

The genes are TRBV5-1 and TRBJ1-4; TRBD1 aligns across 7 bases. Germline CDR1 reads SGHRS; CDR2 reads YFSETQ. With 4 bases clipped from V and 0 bases from J, the junction kept 6 bases outside the gene matches. This CDR3 is 16 amino acids long. The CDR3 spells CASSQGQKSTNEKLFF. DNA of the CDR3: TGCGCCAGCAGCCAGGGACAGAAATCAACTAATGAAAAACTGTTTTTT.

This clone occurred once. The chain uses TRBV6-6 and TRBJ2-5; 8 positions match TRBD1. Losses at the gene ends were 6 bases for V and 4 bases for J; bases not matched to a gene: 10. The CDR3 has 15 residues. CDR1 and CDR2 (germline): MNHNY, SVGAGI (reference sequence). CDR3 DNA: TGTGCCAGCAGGCCCGGGCAGGGGGCGGGAGAGACCCAGTACTTC. Its translation is CASRPGQGAGETQYF.

In its sample, this clone was seen once. Other nucleotide sequences in the sample specify the same CDR3. J is TRBJ1-5 and V is TRBV5-1, with no clear D. The CDR3 spans 13 residues. Trimming took 0 bases from V and 4 from J, leaving 5 bases between them. Per the germline V gene, CDR1 is SGHRS and CDR2 is YFSETQ. The CDR3 here is CASSLGPNQPQHF. For the CDR3, the DNA is TGCGCCAGCAGCTTGGGGCCAAATCAGCCCCAGCATTTT.

This rearrangement joins TRBV25-1 to TRBJ1-1; D gene unclear. The germline gives CDR1 MGHDK, CDR2 SYGVNS. The CDR3 is made up of 14 amino acids. Trimming stripped 7 bases from V and 7 bases from J, with 19 bases between. The CDR3 region is CASTESGGYHEAFF. Written as DNA, the CDR3 is TGTGCCAGCACCGAAAGCGGTGGGTATCATGAAGCTTTCTTT.

The rearrangement links TRBV25-1 to TRBJ1-6; TRBD1 agrees at 7 bases. This CDR3 comprises 14 residues. Germline CDR1 and CDR2: MGHDK and SYGVNS. The V and J ends lost 7 bases and 7 bases, in that order; junction bases with no gene match: 7. The chain's CDR3 is CASKTGMRNSPLHF. CDR3 nucleotides: TGTGCCAGCAAGACAGGGATGCGCAATTCACCCCTCCACTTT.

V usage is TRBV5-1 and J usage is TRBJ1-6; D might be TRBD1 (5 bases). Germline V gene sequence: CDR1 SGHRS, CDR2 YFSETQ. The V end lost 0 bases, the J end lost 9 bases, and 16 bases lay between the germline ends. This CDR3 contains 16 residues. CDR3: CASSLVQGSGFSPLHF. CDR3 DNA: TGCGCCAGCAGCTTGGTTCAGGGCTCGGGGTTTTCACCCCTCCACTTT.

The sample holds one count of this clone. The chain recombines TRBV19 with TRBJ1-6; D remains unclear. Germline V gives CDR1 LNHDA, CDR2 SQIVND (reference sequence). V dropped 3 bases and J dropped 11 bases, with 14 bases sitting between them. The CDR3 spans 14 residues. The CDR3 coding sequence is TGTGCCAGTAGTATTTCTCAATCAATCCCACCCCTCCACTTT. This translates into CASSISQSIPPLHF. Looking up the rest from reference TRBV19 and TRBJ1-6 gives the full variable domain: DGGITQSPKYLFRKEGQNVTLSCEQNLNHDAMYWYRQDPGQGLRLIYYSQIVNDFQKGDIAEGYSVSREKKESFPLTVTSAQKNPTAFYLCASSISQSIPPLHFGNGTRLTVT.

The genes are TRBV6-1 and TRBJ2-7, with TRBD2 matching 10 bases. The CDR3 is made up of 14 amino acids. J gave up 3 bases and V 6 bases, and 5 bases lay outside the gene matches. Germline V gene sequence: CDR1 MNHNS, CDR2 SASEGT. CDR3 protein: CASSPGTSDYEQYF. DNA for the CDR3: TGTGCCAGCAGCCCCGGGACTAGCGACTACGAGCAGTACTTC.

V is TRBV28 and J is TRBJ2-4; possibly TRBD1 for D (7 bases). Germline CDR1 reads MDHEN; CDR2 reads SYDVKM. The CDR3 sequence is 13 residues long. The ends were cut back, 9 bases at V and 3 bases at J, with 12 bases in the middle. The CDR3 DNA follows: TGTGCCAGTACAGGGGAGGTCAAAAACATTCAGTACTTC. Residues: CASTGEVKNIQYF.

The chain couples TRBV4-1 to TRBJ1-5; the D gene is possibly TRBD1 (6 bases). The CDR3 is 17 amino acids. V gave up 0 bases and J gave up 5 bases, with 17 bases separating them. From germline, CDR1 is MGHRA and CDR2 YSYEKL. CDR3 amino acids: CASSQEGRGAPYQPQHF. The CDR3 DNA follows: TGCGCCAGCAGCCAAGAAGGAAGGGGGGCCCCATATCAGCCCCAGCATTTT.

V and J are TRBV11-2 and TRBJ2-3, with D uncertain. This CDR3 has 14 residues. The V end lost 0 bases, the J end lost 3 bases, and 7 bases lay between the germline ends. Germline V gene data show CDR1 as SGHAT and CDR2 as FQNNGV. The CDR3 sequence is CASSLDPATDTQYF. CDR3 nucleotides: TGTGCCAGCAGCTTAGATCCCGCGACAGATACGCAGTATTTT. The full variable domain, in which reference TRBV11-2 and TRBJ2-3 provide the parts outside the CDR3, is EAGVAQSPRYKIIEKRQSVAFWCNPISGHATLYWYQQILGQGPKLLIQFQNNGVVDDSQLPKDRFSAERLKGVDSTLKIQPAKLEDSAVYLCASSLDPATDTQYFGPGTRLTVL.

About this clone: This same CDR3 is encoded by further DNA sequences in the sample. V and J are TRBV18 and TRBJ2-5; possibly TRBD1 for D (6 bases). In germline, CDR1 is KGHSH, CDR2 LQKENI. Trimming removed 3 bases from V and 2 bases from J, with 10 bases in between. The CDR3 extends over 14 amino acids. CDR3 sequence (DNA): TGTGCCAGCTCACCCCGACAGGAGCAAGAGACCCAGTACTTC. Its translation: CASSPRQEQETQYF.

The CDR3 reads CASRNGYYEQYF. As DNA, the CDR3 is TGTGCCAGCAGAAACGGTTACTACGAGCAGTACTTC. The V gene is TRBV28, the J gene TRBJ2-7; D not resolved. The CDR3 contains 12 residues. V dropped 6 bases and J dropped 3 bases, with 9 bases sitting between them. Germline V gene data show CDR1 as MDHEN and CDR2 as SYDVKM.

This sequence joins TRBV5-6 and TRBJ1-2, with 12 bases aligning to TRBD1. The V and J ends lost 4 bases and 6 bases, in that order; junction bases with no gene match: 16. The CDR3 length is 18 residues. Germline V gene sequence: CDR1 SGHDT, CDR2 YYEEEE. The CDR3 DNA reads as TGTGCCAGCAGCCCCATGGGGGGGACAGGGGGCCTTGTCGATGGCTACACCTTC. It is translated as CASSPMGGTGGLVDGYTF.

Concerning this clone itself: The identical CDR3 is also encoded by other nucleotide sequences in the sample. The gene calls are TRBV6-5 and TRBJ2-3; possibly TRBD2 for D (5 bases). Trimming shortened V by 2 bases and J by 0 bases, and 6 bases separated the two germline ends. This CDR3 has 14 residues. Germline CDR1 is MNHEY and CDR2 is SVGAGI. The CDR3 coding sequence is TGTGCCAGCAGTTACGGCGGGAGCACAGATACGCAGTATTTT. Translating it yields CASSYGGSTDTQYF.

This rearrangement joins TRBV5-1 to TRBJ1-1; TRBD1 might be the D (6 bases). The V end was cut by 3 bases, the J end by 0 bases, with 12 bases between. CDR1 SGHRS and CDR2 YFSETQ come from the germline V gene. This CDR3 has 15 residues. Written as DNA, the CDR3 is TGCGCCAGCAGCTCGGGGGGCAGCATGAACACTGAAGCTTTCTTT. It yields the protein CASSSGGSMNTEAFF.

The chain joins TRBV19 to TRBJ1-6; D possibly corresponds to TRBD1 (6 bases). Germline loops: CDR1 LNHDA, CDR2 SQIVND (reference sequence). The CDR3 has 14 amino acids. V lost 5 bases and J lost 3, with 8 bases in between. In DNA, the CDR3 is TGTGCCAGTAGTCGACAGGACTATAATTCACCCCTCCACTTT. Amino acid sequence: CASSRQDYNSPLHF.

The chain employs TRBV9 and TRBJ2-1; D ambiguous. The V gene lost 0 bases and the J gene lost 4 bases, with 11 bases spanning the gap. Germline V CDR1 and CDR2: SGDLS, YYNGEE. The CDR3 totals 15 residues. The CDR3 DNA reads as TGTGCCAGCAGCGTAGCGCCGGATTCTTACAATGAGCAGTTCTTC. Translation gives CASSVAPDSYNEQFF.

CDR3 sequence reads: CAISERGDSSNQPQHF. The CDR3 region has the DNA TGTGCCATCAGTGAGAGGGGCGACAGTTCCAATCAGCCCCAGCATTTT. The chain carries TRBV10-3 and TRBJ1-5; tentatively, D is TRBD1 (5 bases). Looked up from germline, CDR1 is ENHRY and CDR2 is SYGVKD. This CDR3 region has 16 residues. Trimming removed 2 bases at V and 3 bases at J, with 14 bases between.

This chain uses TRBV11-2 with TRBJ2-1; no firm D call. CDR3 length: 15 residues. The germline gives CDR1 SGHAT, CDR2 FQNNGV. The V and J ends lost 6 bases and 2 bases respectively, with 14 bases between them. CDR3 coding DNA: TGTGCCAGCAGTCGTATAGCTAGTACCTACAATGAGCAGTTCTTC. It encodes CASSRIASTYNEQFF.

This chain joins TRBV5-1 and TRBJ1-6, with 7 bases identical to TRBD1. CDR3 size: 13 residues. The J segment lost 7 bases and the V segment lost 6 bases, leaving 4 bases of the junction unmatched. Germline CDR1 SGHRS, CDR2 YFSETQ. CDR3 loop: CASTDRENSPLHF. Written as DNA, the CDR3 is TGCGCCAGCACAGACAGGGAAAATTCACCCCTCCACTTT.

The chain recombines TRBV10-1 with TRBJ2-7; maybe TRBD2 (5 bases). V lost 5 bases and J 1 base, leaving 12 bases between the germline ends. The CDR3 runs to 14 residues. Germline V lookup: CDR1 WNHNN, CDR2 SYGVQD (reference sequence). The CDR3 region is CASSRGFPSYEQYF. In nucleotides, the CDR3 is TGCGCCAGCAGTCGAGGGTTTCCATCCTACGAGCAGTACTTC.

The rearrangement links TRBV7-9 to TRBJ2-1, with 9 bases aligning to TRBD2. Germline-derived CDR1 and CDR2 are SEHNR and FQNEAQ (reference sequence). The CDR3 runs 17 residues. V shed 3 bases and J 4 bases; nucleotides not matched to a gene: 10. DNA for the CDR3: TGTGCCAGCAGCTTGACATCGCCTAGCGGGAATTACAATGAGCAGTTCTTC. Its protein product is CASSLTSPSGNYNEQFF.

V usage is TRBV11-3 and J usage is TRBJ2-7; TRBD2 matches 8 bases. Germline V CDR1 and CDR2: SGHNT, YENEEA. The trim removed 4 bases at V and 3 bases at J, leaving 2 bases unmatched. The CDR3 is made up of 13 amino acids. CDR3 bases: TGTGCCAGCAGCTCCAGCGGGAGCTACGAGCAGTACTTC. Amino acid sequence: CASSSSGSYEQYF.

CDR3 bases: TGCGCCAGCAGTGAGTCAGGCTATAATTCACCCCTCCACTTT. Residues: CASSESGYNSPLHF. The J gene is TRBJ1-6, the V gene TRBV10-2; D ambiguous. V lost 0 bases and J lost 3, with 3 bases in between. Germline CDR1 is WSHSY and CDR2 is SAAADI. This CDR3 spans 14 amino acids.